This T cell receptor (beta chain) was recovered during a study of T cell clusters in autoimmune cytopenias (dated by TCRdb to the late 2010s). Turning to the overall study: The median TRB sequencing depth was around 49,000 reads per sample, and the median number of distinct TRB clonotypes was around 2,300 per sample. Alongside healthy, CLL and autoimmune hepatitis controls, autoimmune cytopenia patients had their peripheral blood TRB and IGH repertoires sequenced at active disease and again during treatment follow-up. The goal of the study was to determine whether autoimmune cytopenia patients have a disease-specific immune repertoire signature that could serve as a blood-based biomarker. Study-wide findings and limitations: The TRB repertoire shifts, including less even repertoires in secondary cytopenia and CLL, mostly reflected lymphoma bias and not autoimmunity. GLIPH results suggested that primary autoimmune cytopenia patients were missing physiological T cell clusters, with 50 or so clusters found only in healthy donors compared with more than 15 found only in patients. In the comparison of secondary cytopenia with CLL, no cluster-lack signature showed up, apparently because the dominant lymphoma-associated repertoire masked the signature. The T cell clusters were defined only in silico, and the functional role of the clusters still needed to be validated experimentally. Healthy donors showed roughly 2.8-fold more exclusive TRB clusters than active autoimmune hepatitis patients, consistent with an autoimmunity-wide signature.

Multiplex PCR with a touch-down protocol amplified TRB rearrangements, with the TRB-A and TRB-B primer pools combined in a single tube. Illumina adapters and sample indices were added to the amplicons through two consecutive PCR reactions performed with Phusion HS II polymerase. After gel purification with the NucleoSpin Gel and PCR Clean-up kit, the amplicons were quantified by Qubit and checked for quality on an Agilent 2100 Bioanalyzer. Libraries were sequenced on an Illumina MiSeq using 600-cycle, single-indexed, paired-end runs. As for the original processing: TRB reads were aligned and assembled with MiXCR version 2.1.12 using the default MiXCR reference library. A clone was defined by each unique CDR3 nucleotide sequence, and the analysis included only productive sequences supported by at least two reads. Repertoire diversity was assessed by alpha-parameterized diversity profiles (alpha 0 to 5), including Shannon (alpha 1) and Simpson (alpha 2) indices, computed with an R script. Combinatorial TRB VJ usage was calculated with the tcR package and was compared between cohorts by principal component analysis performed with ade4. TCRbeta CDR3s were clustered with GLIPH on cohort pairs matched by age and read depth, and cluster frequencies were compared by Wilcoxon test. TCRdb reprocessed the reads into one record per CDR3 protein sequence, lacking DNA. TCRdb assigned the V and J calls; the authors' analysis was not used. The sample table records around 9,000 distinct CDR3 sequences. Of the sample, approximately 4.1% falls within the top ten clones.

Per sample, approximately 270 ng of peripheral blood genomic DNA, tens of thousands of genome equivalents, was used for TRB amplification. As concerns this clonotype: What antigen it recognizes has not been identified.

Reading from cysteine to phenylalanine, the CDR3 counts 12 amino acids. No nucleotide data were recorded. Taken from the germline V gene, the CDR1 and CDR2 loops are MNHNS and SASEGT. Recombination linked TRBV6-1 to TRBJ1-1; without DNA, the TCRdb call of TRBD1 cannot be checked. The sample taken for sequencing was peripheral blood. The sequence derives from a human donor with an autoimmune cytopenia or autoimmune hepatitis (not recorded which). The CDR3 sequence is CASRGTGTEAFF.